A selection of T cell receptor beta chains follows, all from one sample in a study of CXCR3-negative and CXCR3-positive naive CD8 T cells. From its re-call of the 5' RACE reads, TCRdb lists each CDR3 protein once, without DNA. Its clone listing holds tens of thousands of distinct CDR3 sequences. What was sequenced was naive CXCR3- CD8+ T cells from blood. The receptors shown here come from a human donor in good health. Some clones in this sample may be carry-over from other donors' samples. Both conserved end residues are part of each CDR3. The order of the fields is J gene, V gene, CDR3 protein.

j_gene: TRBJ2-7; v_gene: TRBV5-1; CDR3aa: CASSLGSTYEQYF
j_gene: TRBJ1-4; v_gene: TRBV12-3/TRBV12-4; CDR3aa: CASSPPDRGYEKLFF
j_gene: TRBJ1-2; v_gene: TRBV25-1; CDR3aa: CASSEGSYGYTF
j_gene: TRBJ2-1; v_gene: TRBV7-3; CDR3aa: CASSLGLAGGNEQFF
j_gene: TRBJ1-3; v_gene: TRBV28; CDR3aa: CASSSPVRGSSGNTIYF
j_gene: TRBJ1-5; v_gene: TRBV12-3/TRBV12-4; CDR3aa: CASSSFNQPQHF
j_gene: TRBJ1-1; v_gene: TRBV29-1; CDR3aa: CSCGAEVMNTEAFF
j_gene: TRBJ2-7; v_gene: TRBV7-2; CDR3aa: CASSFERGAGLEQYF
j_gene: TRBJ1-3; v_gene: TRBV29-1; CDR3aa: CSVEEGAGNTIYF
j_gene: TRBJ2-5; v_gene: TRBV12-3/TRBV12-4; CDR3aa: CASSALTIAGQETQYF
j_gene: TRBJ2-7; v_gene: TRBV6-5; CDR3aa: CASSTGLAGAVYEQYF
j_gene: TRBJ2-3; v_gene: TRBV5-1; CDR3aa: CASSPYLAGAADTQYF
j_gene: TRBJ1-4; v_gene: TRBV13; CDR3aa: CASSSLLPPEEKLFF
j_gene: TRBJ2-2; v_gene: TRBV11-2; CDR3aa: CASSLVGSAGELFF
j_gene: TRBJ2-5; v_gene: TRBV29-1; CDR3aa: CSVEDSRSFQETQYF
j_gene: TRBJ2-5; v_gene: TRBV29-1; CDR3aa: CSVEGGLPVSETQYF
j_gene: TRBJ1-5; v_gene: TRBV7-2; CDR3aa: CASSPEWAAQQPQHF
j_gene: TRBJ1-2; v_gene: TRBV2; CDR3aa: CASSEWQGINYGYTF
j_gene: TRBJ1-2; v_gene: TRBV5-1; CDR3aa: CASSLAIEGPHYGYTF
j_gene: TRBJ2-5; v_gene: TRBV20-1; CDR3aa: CSARDLAGRAETQYF
j_gene: TRBJ2-1; v_gene: TRBV28; CDR3aa: CASPSRDANEQFF
j_gene: TRBJ2-3; v_gene: TRBV18; CDR3aa: CASSGPHGTDTQYF
j_gene: TRBJ2-7; v_gene: TRBV28; CDR3aa: CATKADSSFYEQYF
j_gene: TRBJ1-1; v_gene: TRBV14; CDR3aa: CASSHKARVPTVNTEAFF
j_gene: TRBJ2-1; v_gene: TRBV29-1; CDR3aa: CSAEEGLGYNEQFF
j_gene: TRBJ2-7; v_gene: TRBV5-6; CDR3aa: CASSLQLEQYF
j_gene: TRBJ2-2; v_gene: TRBV20-1; CDR3aa: CSAGQGDVGELFF
j_gene: TRBJ2-7; v_gene: TRBV12-3/TRBV12-4; CDR3aa: CASTPIGSYEQYF
j_gene: TRBJ2-7; v_gene: TRBV3-1; CDR3aa: CASIGQGSEQYF
j_gene: TRBJ2-7; v_gene: TRBV20-1; CDR3aa: CSARSGSSYEQYF
j_gene: TRBJ2-3; v_gene: TRBV5-1; CDR3aa: CASSSWGSSTDTQYF
j_gene: TRBJ2-5; v_gene: TRBV28; CDR3aa: CASEGIEETQYF
j_gene: TRBJ2-2; v_gene: TRBV4-3; CDR3aa: CASSQGQGAGTGELFF